This TCR beta chain was sequenced during a study of regulatory T cells in long-lasting Graves disease (dated by TCRdb to the early 2020s). With respect to the entire study: Persistent Graves' disease was defined as persistently positive TSH receptor autoantibodies together with antithyroid drug treatment for over 5 years. Persistent Graves' disease patients were compared with newly diagnosed Graves' disease patients by peripheral blood TCR sequencing and RNA sequencing. The study was conducted in China and was registered as a clinical trial. A total of about 33 samples underwent TCR sequencing, from about 13 patients with persistent Graves' disease and 20 patients with newly diagnosed Graves' disease. On average, persistent Graves' disease patients in the clinical cohort had been on antithyroid drugs for about 10.3 years.

As for this clonotype: Its antigen is currently not known. The input lacks base qualities; no much larger clone sits a single base away.

Counted from cysteine to phenylalanine, this CDR3 has 14 amino acids. Only the CDR3 DNA is retained, 42 bases long and in frame from the first base. Trimming costs V 5 bases and J 8 bases, and their ends lie 18 bases apart. Via the germline V gene (reference sequence), CDR1 is LNHDA and CDR2 SQIVND. Receptor libraries were prepared by multiplex PCR. The data were produced on an Illumina HiSeq 4000. CDR3 regions were amplified by Arm-PCR with iRepertoire HTBI primers to construct TCR beta libraries. Before sequencing, the PCR products underwent gel purification. From the authors' description of their analysis: Across samples, around 58 TRBV and roughly 15 TRBJ segments were identified and used for gene usage analysis of CDR3 amino acid clonotypes. COPE and FqMerger were used to merge filtered high-quality paired reads into contigs. BLAST was used to align contigs to IMGT TRBV, TRBD and TRBJ reference genes, and CDR3 was defined according to IMGT. Any clonotype with a frequency above 0.1% was classified as a highly expanded clone. Shannon entropy was used to measure repertoire diversity, and the Gini coefficient was used to measure V-J evenness. Public clonotypes were defined as clonotypes shared by more than one individual. TCRdb handled the public reads itself, with Q25 trimming in fastp and clone calling in MiXCR, and kept productive beta chains. Each record represents a unique CDR3 protein, reported with the most common genes and DNA among its rows. In this record, the V and J calls reflect TCRdb's handling and not the investigators' own analysis. The table for this sample lists about 310,000 distinct CDR3 sequences; 20% to 25% of them were counted only once. Of the sample, about 61% is held by the ten largest clones.

The investigation overall reported the following: Sequencing and analysis were restricted to the TCR beta chain. The authors acknowledged the small sample size as a limitation that may reduce accuracy. Peripheral blood alone was examined, since thyroid tissue, which constituted the primary lesion, could not be accessed. Compared with newly diagnosed patients, patients with persistent Graves' disease had lower TCR Shannon entropy and fewer highly expanded clones, which suggests clonal expansion. Persistent patients shared more public clonotypes among themselves (around 3,000) than newly diagnosed patients did (over 900). Persistent disease showed preferential use of TRBV28, TRBJ1-2 and TRBJ2-5, whereas newly diagnosed disease favored TRBV20-1 and TRBJ2-1.

The time point label corresponds to: persistent/refractory GD, antithyroid drugs over 5 years with positive TRAb. For both TCR sequencing and RNA sequencing, RNA was extracted from PBMCs in TRIzol. The diagnosis of Graves' disease followed American Thyroid Association guidelines. Recruitment of patients was carried out at an endocrinology department in Xi'an, China. Each patient gave about 8.1 milliliters of peripheral blood, collected in an EDTA anticoagulant tube. Ficoll Paque Plus density gradient separation was used to isolate PBMCs, and no further T cell sorting was performed. An Agilent 2100 Bioanalyzer and agarose gel were used to check RNA quality, while a NanoDrop 2000 measured RNA concentration.

The V and J genes are TRBV19 and TRBJ2-5; the D gene is possibly TRBD2, with 6 bases matching. The sequencing used peripheral blood mononuclear cells (PBMCs), collected when the disease was refractory, from a patient treated with antithyroid drugs. The TCR sequence derives from a female donor with Graves disease. The CDR3 protein: CASSLGLGDGTQYF. At the DNA level, the sequence is TGTGCCAGTAGTCTGGGACTCGGGGATGGAACCCAGTACTTC.